The 21 T cell receptor beta chains listed next were all sequenced from one sample in a study of shared clonotypes between healthy human individuals. CD45RO-negative, CCR7-positively selected cells formed the naive CD8 fraction, excluding terminally differentiated effector memory CD45RA+ cells. Method: immunoSEQ multiplex PCR; TCRdb's copy keeps in-frame clones and lacks some. This sample yields roughly 2.1 million clones, of which about 92% are seen a single time; roughly 1.7% belongs to the top ten. The sequencing input was naive CD8+ T cells from PBMCs. These receptor sequences come from a man between 18 and 29 years old in good health. Some clones in this sample may be carry-over from other donors' samples.

This clone was counted between two and nine times. V gene TRBV19 combines with J gene TRBJ2-1; no reliable D call. Trimming took 6 bases from V and 7 from J, leaving 10 bases between them. The germline gives CDR1 LNHDA, CDR2 SQIVND (reference sequence). The CDR3 consists of 12 residues. In DNA form, the CDR3 reads TGTGCCAGTAGCGCTCTACCAAATGAGCAGTTCTTC. Translation: CASSALPNEQFF.

The rearrangement uses TRBV7-6 and TRBJ2-7; 7 bases map to TRBD2. The CDR3 contains 15 residues. CDR1 and CDR2 from the germline V gene are SGHVS and FNYEAQ. J was trimmed by 0 bases and V by 3 bases; bases with no gene match: 5. The CDR3 loop reads CASSLGGDYSYEQYF. The CDR3, as DNA: TGTGCCAGCAGCTTGGGAGGGGATTACTCCTACGAGCAGTACTTC.

This chain links TRBV6-1 with TRBJ1-1; no firm D call. Germline CDR1 and CDR2: MNHNS and SASEGT. The CDR3 runs 17 residues. Between the trimmed V and J ends, which lost 1 base and 0 bases, there was a span of 15 bases. The CDR3 region has the DNA TGTGCCAGCAGTGAAGTGGAGACGGGCCGAATGAACACTGAAGCTTTCTTT. Translating gives CASSEVETGRMNTEAFF.

The CDR3 is CASSLRDRTHMNTEAFF. For the CDR3, the DNA is TGTGCCAGCAGCTTACGCGACAGAACCCACATGAACACTGAAGCTTTCTTT. The rearrangement joins TRBV7-8 to TRBJ1-1; perhaps TRBD1 as D (5 bases). The length of the CDR3 is 17 residues. Trimming removed 2 bases at V and 0 bases at J, with 16 bases between. CDR1 is SGHVS and CDR2 is FQNEAQ in the germline V gene. The complete variable domain, with remaining parts taken from reference TRBV7-8 and TRBJ1-1, reads GAGVSQSPRYKVAKRGQDVALRCDPISGHVSLFWYQQALGQGPEFLTYFQNEAQLDKSGLPSDRFFAERPEGSVSTLKIQRTQQEDSAVYLCASSLRDRTHMNTEAFFGQGTRLTVV.

This rearrangement joins TRBV25-1 to TRBJ2-6; D is ambiguous. The CDR3 loop spans 15 amino acids. Trimming shortened V by 6 bases and J by 0 bases, and 9 bases separated the two germline ends. Germline V gives CDR1 MGHDK, CDR2 SYGVNS. CDR3 coding DNA: TGTGCCAGCAGCTCGTGGGGCTCTGGGGCCAACGTCCTGACTTTC. Translated: CASSSWGSGANVLTF. The full variable domain, completed using reference TRBV25-1 and TRBJ2-6, is EADIYQTPRYLVIGTGKKITLECSQTMGHDKMYWYQQDPGMELHLIHYSYGVNSTEKGDLSSESTVSRIRTEHFPLTLESARPSHTSQYLCASSSWGSGANVLTFGAGSRLTVL.

The gene calls are TRBV6-1 and TRBJ1-1; no clear D. The length of the CDR3 is 14 residues. Between the trimmed V and J ends, which lost 1 base and 2 bases, there was a span of 8 bases. Germline CDR1 is MNHNS and CDR2 is SASEGT. In DNA, the CDR3 is TGTGCCAGCAGTGAAGGACGGGCAAACACTGAAGCTTTCTTT. This codes for CASSEGRANTEAFF.

V and J are TRBV29-1 and TRBJ2-1; 7 nucleotides match TRBD2. CDR1 is SQVTM, CDR2 ANQGSEA, per germline. This CDR3 has 15 amino acids. Germline trimming cut 1 base from V and 8 bases from J; bases unmatched to any gene: 11. For the CDR3, the DNA is TGCAGCGTTGAAGTGCTCGGGCGGGAGTTCGATGAGCAGTTCTTC. Its protein is CSVEVLGREFDEQFF.

The genes are TRBV2 and TRBJ2-1; the match to TRBD1 covers 10 bases. Trimming cost V 5 bases and J 9 bases; bases outside gene matches: 10. Looked up from germline, CDR1 is SNHLY and CDR2 is FYNNEI. The CDR3 has 15 amino acids. Here the CDR3 DNA reads TGTGCCAGCAGTCCCGGGACAGGGGACTCGGGTGAGCAGTTCTTC. Residues: CASSPGTGDSGEQFF.

On this clone itself: At the DNA level, this CDR3 is encoded by other sequences in the same sample as well. The chain combines TRBV28 with TRBJ2-1; D is undetermined. Per germline, CDR1 MDHEN and CDR2 SYDVKM. This CDR3 has 12 amino acids. V was clipped by 6 bases and J by 2 bases, with 5 bases between them. CDR3 loop: CASSPTYNEQFF. CDR3 in DNA: TGTGCCAGCAGCCCAACCTACAATGAGCAGTTCTTC.

J is TRBJ2-7 and V is TRBV29-1, with TRBD1 matching over 9 bases. The junction had 8 bases not matched to a gene; V was cut back by 5 bases and J by 3 bases. The V gene's germline CDR1 is SQVTM and CDR2 ANQGSEA. The CDR3 consists of 14 residues. The chain's CDR3 is CSVQGPGQGYEQYF. The CDR3 nucleotides are TGCAGCGTTCAGGGTCCGGGACAGGGCTACGAGCAGTACTTC.

The chain combines TRBV27 with TRBJ1-2, with TRBD1 matching over 10 bases. This CDR3 has 17 amino acids. J was trimmed by 3 bases and V by 4 bases; bases with no gene match: 11. Germline V gene lookup returns CDR1 MNHEY and CDR2 SMNVEV (reference sequence). In DNA, the CDR3 is TGTGCCAGCAGTTCCCAACGATGGACAGGGGGGCACTATGGCTACACCTTC. It translates to CASSSQRWTGGHYGYTF.

The V call is TRBV4-1, the J call TRBJ2-1; TRBD2 matches 7 bases. Germline V gives CDR1 MGHRA, CDR2 YSYEKL. V lost 4 bases, J lost 0 bases, and 9 bases stayed unmatched. This CDR3 region has 17 residues. The CDR3 region has the DNA TGCGCCAGCAGCCCCCAACTAGCGCAGAGCTCCTACAATGAGCAGTTCTTC. Translated, it gives CASSPQLAQSSYNEQFF.

The V and J genes are TRBV5-6 and TRBJ2-7; D is possibly TRBD1 or TRBD2 (5 bases each). Looked up from germline, CDR1 is SGHDT and CDR2 is YYEEEE. V was trimmed by 4 bases and J by 5 bases, leaving 19 bases between them. This CDR3 region has 15 residues. The CDR3, as DNA: TGTGCCAGCAGCCCGAGCGGACAACTCGACCACGAGCAGTACTTC. It is translated as CASSPSGQLDHEQYF.

The chain uses TRBV28 and TRBJ1-2; D unclear. The germline V gene encodes CDR1 MDHEN and CDR2 SYDVKM. This CDR3 contains 13 residues. Between the trimmed V and J ends, which lost 4 bases and 8 bases, there was a span of 14 bases. CDR3 protein: CASSSPPTAGYTF. Here the CDR3 DNA reads TGTGCCAGCAGTTCCCCCCCTACGGCAGGCTACACCTTC.

This clone was picked up one time. This rearrangement joins TRBV18 to TRBJ2-2; no clear D gene. The CDR3 covers 15 residues. Germline V gene lookup returns CDR1 KGHSH and CDR2 LQKENI. The V and J ends lost 2 bases and 5 bases respectively, with 12 bases between them. CDR3 protein: CASSPSFGLTGELFF. The CDR3 bases are TGTGCCAGCTCACCATCCTTCGGCCTGACCGGGGAGCTGTTTTTT.

The chain combines TRBV2 with TRBJ2-1; no firm D call. The CDR3 length is 14 residues. CDR1 and CDR2 (germline): SNHLY, FYNNEI. V was trimmed by 5 bases and J by 1 base, leaving 9 bases between them. CDR3 in DNA: TGTGCCAGCAGTCCCCCTGGGTCCTACAATGAGCAGTTCTTC. Translating gives CASSPPGSYNEQFF.

V is TRBV9 and J is TRBJ1-5, with D possibly TRBD1 on 6 matching bases. Germline values: CDR1 SGDLS, CDR2 YYNGEE. The germline V and J ends were trimmed by 6 bases and 6 bases, with 19 bases remaining between them. This CDR3 is 15 amino acids long. DNA of the CDR3: TGTGCCAGCAACCCACAGGGATTAGTTCGTCAGCCCCAGCATTTT. This codes for CASNPQGLVRQPQHF.

This clone was seen a single time. The chain recombines TRBV5-4 with TRBJ2-2; D is ambiguous. Germline-derived CDR1 and CDR2 are SGHNT and YYREEE (reference sequence). The V gene lost 4 bases and the J gene lost 1 base, with 11 bases spanning the gap. There are 15 residues in the CDR3. DNA for the CDR3: TGTGCCAGCAGCGGAAAAGGAGAGAACACCGGGGAGCTGTTTTTT. Residues: CASSGKGENTGELFF.

CDR3 amino acids: CASSLWDRASEQYF. DNA for the CDR3: TGTGCCAGCAGTTTATGGGACAGGGCCAGCGAGCAGTACTTC. This chain links TRBV28 with TRBJ2-7; 8 nucleotides agree with TRBD1. V shed 0 bases, J shed 6 bases, and the junction held 4 bases outside the gene matches. The CDR3 length is 14 residues. Germline loops: CDR1 MDHEN, CDR2 SYDVKM.

V usage is TRBV27 and J usage is TRBJ2-1; D remains ambiguous. The CDR3 sequence is 13 residues long. V was shortened by 4 bases and J by 4 bases, with 8 bases between the two germline ends. The germline V gene has CDR1 MNHEY and CDR2 SMNVEV (reference sequence). CDR3 DNA sequence: TGTGCCAGCAGTTCAGGCCAATACAATGAGCAGTTCTTC. This gives the protein CASSSGQYNEQFF.

This chain links TRBV9 with TRBJ2-1, with D unclear. Between the trimmed V and J ends, which lost 0 bases and 4 bases, there was a span of 11 bases. From germline, CDR1 is SGDLS and CDR2 YYNGEE. The CDR3 is 15 residues long. The CDR3 is CASSVVGEKYNEQFF. The CDR3 DNA reads as TGTGCCAGCAGCGTAGTTGGGGAAAAATACAATGAGCAGTTCTTC.